This T cell receptor beta chain originates from a study of cytomegalovirus exposure and HLA in healthy donors. Primers: 60 Vbeta forward and 13 Jbeta reverse. The repertoire was sequenced with immunoSEQ multiplex PCR; TCRdb's copy has only in-frame clones and lacks some. Seen here are 55,000 to 75,000 clones, about 90% observed once, and the top ten hold over 1.1%. The study, taken as a whole, reports: There were reportedly fewer N-insertions in an Asian-associated ancestry cluster than the approximately 670-donor mean, in a later analysis. There were 150 or so TCR beta chains listed as cytomegalovirus-associated.

Worth noting for this clone: The antigen is unknown.

Trimming took off 10 bases at V and 0 bases at J, with 7 bases between the two ends. CDR1 and CDR2 from the germline V gene are SGHNT and YYREEE (reference sequence). This CDR3 has 12 residues. The receptor was isolated from a man aged 18-30 years in good health and CMV-seronegative. The chain has TRBV5-4 and TRBJ2-2; D is undetermined. The sequencing input was PBMCs. Here the CDR3 reads CAAEANTGELFF. CDR3 DNA sequence: TGTGCCGCAGAAGCGAACACCGGGGAGCTGTTTTTT.